The rows below give T cell receptor beta chains drawn from one sample of a study of CD8+CD57+ T cells in acquired aplastic anemia. TCRdb processed the reads anew with MiXCR; each CDR3 protein has one entry. The sample records 150,000 to 200,000 distinct CDR3 sequences, 64% being singletons. Sequencing was done on a sample of sorted CD4+, CD8+, or CD8+CD57+ T cells (not recorded which) from PBMCs. Every receptor here comes from a human donor with severe aplastic anemia or a healthy control (not recorded which). The CDR3 runs from the conserved cysteine through the conserved F or W. Each record gives: D gene, clone size, V gene, J gene, CDR3 DNA, CDR3 protein. The D gene is left open where the match is weak. A row's size may be missing; if present it is once, few, many or a size class.

d_gene: TRBD2
abundance: -
v_gene: TRBV20-1
j_gene: TRBJ2-5
CDR3nt: TGCAGTGCTAGAGATCCAGGGAGGGAACACAATGAGACCCAGTACTTC
CDR3aa: CSARDPGREHNETQYF

d_gene: TRBD1
abundance: many
v_gene: TRBV15
j_gene: TRBJ1-2
CDR3nt: TGTGCCACCAGTTTTCCCGGGACAGGCGACTATGGCTACACCTTC
CDR3aa: CATSFPGTGDYGYTF

d_gene: TRBD1
abundance: -
v_gene: TRBV5-5
j_gene: TRBJ1-4
CDR3nt: TGTGCCAGCAGGCTCTCGACAGGGGGCGGCGAAAAACTGTTTTTT
CDR3aa: CASRLSTGGGEKLFF

d_gene: -
abundance: -
v_gene: TRBV7-9
j_gene: TRBJ2-3
CDR3nt: TGTGCCAGCAGCCTCCGGGACAATCACCGCCGGGGGACCCACACAGATACGCAGTATTTT
CDR3aa: CASSLRDNHRRGTHTDTQYF

d_gene: -
abundance: few
v_gene: TRBV7-8
j_gene: TRBJ2-5
CDR3nt: TGTGCCAGCAGCCAGGGGGAGACCCAGTACTTC
CDR3aa: CASSQGETQYF

d_gene: -
abundance: -
v_gene: TRBV12-3/TRBV12-4
j_gene: TRBJ2-2
CDR3nt: TGTGCCAGCAGACCTGACAGCACCGGGGAGCTGTTTTTT
CDR3aa: CASRPDSTGELFF

d_gene: -
abundance: few
v_gene: TRBV20-1
j_gene: TRBJ2-7
CDR3nt: TGCAGTGCTGAGCTAGCTTCCTACGAGCAGTACTTC
CDR3aa: CSAELASYEQYF

d_gene: -
abundance: -
v_gene: TRBV10-2
j_gene: TRBJ1-1
CDR3nt: TGCGCCAGCAGAGACCCACGAGAGAACACTGAAGCTTTCTTT
CDR3aa: CASRDPRENTEAFF

d_gene: TRBD1
abundance: -
v_gene: TRBV29-1
j_gene: TRBJ2-7
CDR3nt: TGCAGCGCCCAAGTGGGACAGGGAGGATCCGGCTACGAGCAGTACTTC
CDR3aa: CSAQVGQGGSGYEQYF

d_gene: -
abundance: many
v_gene: TRBV7-8
j_gene: TRBJ2-1
CDR3nt: TGTGCCAGCAGCTTAGGGCGTTATGAGCAGTTCTTC
CDR3aa: CASSLGRYEQFF

d_gene: -
abundance: few
v_gene: TRBV24-1
j_gene: TRBJ1-2
CDR3nt: TGTGCCACCAGGGGAGGGCCAGGGGAAGGAGGCTACACCTTC
CDR3aa: CATRGGPGEGGYTF

d_gene: -
abundance: -
v_gene: TRBV12-3/TRBV12-4
j_gene: TRBJ2-1
CDR3nt: TGTGCCAGCATCATCGGGGCGATCAACAATGAGCAGTTCTTC
CDR3aa: CASIIGAINNEQFF

d_gene: -
abundance: -
v_gene: TRBV19
j_gene: TRBJ2-7
CDR3nt: TGTGCCAGTAGTCCCGGTCTCTACGAGCAGTACTTC
CDR3aa: CASSPGLYEQYF

d_gene: -
abundance: -
v_gene: TRBV2
j_gene: TRBJ2-7
CDR3nt: TGTGCCAGCAGTCCTTTGACCTTTACGCAGTACTTC
CDR3aa: CASSPLTFTQYF

d_gene: TRBD2
abundance: -
v_gene: TRBV9
j_gene: TRBJ2-3
CDR3nt: TGTGCCAGCAGCGTAGAAAACGGGGGGGCCGGAGATACGCAGTATTTT
CDR3aa: CASSVENGGAGDTQYF

d_gene: TRBD2
abundance: -
v_gene: TRBV10-2
j_gene: TRBJ2-3
CDR3nt: TGCGCCAGCAGTGAGTATGGACTAGCGGGGGGGCTAGCGGGGCCCGATACGCAGTATTTT
CDR3aa: CASSEYGLAGGLAGPDTQYF

d_gene: -
abundance: -
v_gene: TRBV12-3/TRBV12-4
j_gene: TRBJ2-7
CDR3nt: TGTGCCAGCACGCTCAGGGTTTACGAGCAGTACTTC
CDR3aa: CASTLRVYEQYF

d_gene: -
abundance: -
v_gene: TRBV5-1
j_gene: TRBJ2-7
CDR3nt: TGCGCCAGCAGTGAGGGGCGCGCCCCCTACGAGCAGTACTTC
CDR3aa: CASSEGRAPYEQYF

d_gene: -
abundance: -
v_gene: TRBV10-3
j_gene: TRBJ1-3
CDR3nt: TGTGCCATCAGTGAGTCCCCGGGAAACACCATATATTTT
CDR3aa: CAISESPGNTIYF

d_gene: TRBD1
abundance: -
v_gene: TRBV5-6
j_gene: TRBJ1-5
CDR3nt: TGTGCCAGCAGCTTGGCCGGGACAGGGGCTGTTCAGCCCCAGCATTTT
CDR3aa: CASSLAGTGAVQPQHF

d_gene: -
abundance: many
v_gene: TRBV6-1
j_gene: TRBJ2-7
CDR3nt: TGTGCCAGCAGTGTTGAGGGGCCGAGCTCCTACGAGCAGTACTTC
CDR3aa: CASSVEGPSSYEQYF

d_gene: -
abundance: -
v_gene: TRBV6-2/TRBV6-3
j_gene: TRBJ1-5
CDR3nt: TGTGCCAGCAGTTTGATGGGGGGGAATCAGCCCCAGCATTTT
CDR3aa: CASSLMGGNQPQHF

d_gene: -
abundance: few
v_gene: TRBV2
j_gene: TRBJ2-5
CDR3nt: TGTGCCAGCAGTGAGGGCGGGACCCAGTACTTC
CDR3aa: CASSEGGTQYF

d_gene: TRBD2
abundance: -
v_gene: TRBV7-9
j_gene: TRBJ2-7
CDR3nt: TGTGCCAGCAGGGAGGGACTAGCGGGAGCTTTCGAGCAGTACTTC
CDR3aa: CASREGLAGAFEQYF

d_gene: -
abundance: once
v_gene: TRBV6-4
j_gene: TRBJ2-2
CDR3nt: TGTGCCAGCAGCTTAGTGGGGGGCGCGAGGATAGCTGGGGAGCTGTTTTTT
CDR3aa: CASSLVGGARIAGELFF

d_gene: -
abundance: -
v_gene: TRBV24-1
j_gene: TRBJ2-6
CDR3nt: TGTGCCACCAGTGGGGGCCAGGGACCCTCTGGGGCCAACGTCCTGACTTTC
CDR3aa: CATSGGQGPSGANVLTF

d_gene: TRBD1
abundance: -
v_gene: TRBV24-1
j_gene: TRBJ1-2
CDR3nt: TGTGCCACCAGTGCTAAACCGATGACAGGGGGCTATGGCTACACCTTC
CDR3aa: CATSAKPMTGGYGYTF

d_gene: -
abundance: many
v_gene: TRBV10-3
j_gene: TRBJ1-1
CDR3nt: TGTGCCATCAGTCCTGGGGGGTGGGGGAACACTGAAGCTTTCTTT
CDR3aa: CAISPGGWGNTEAFF

d_gene: TRBD1
abundance: -
v_gene: TRBV24-1
j_gene: TRBJ2-3
CDR3nt: TGTGCCACCAGTGATGTCCCGGGACAGGGTCGGACAGATACGCAGTATTTT
CDR3aa: CATSDVPGQGRTDTQYF